A single sample gave rise to the 7 T cell receptor beta chains below, sequenced in a study of blood T cell repertoires in COVID-19. Clones were sequenced by immunoSEQ multiplex PCR, and TCRdb holds only the in-frame ones, with some missing. The sample yields a few hundred thousand clones, around 85% seen once. Sequenced material: PBMCs or T cells enriched from blood (not recorded which). Receptors were obtained from a woman between 35 and 50 years old with acute COVID-19.

J is TRBJ2-1 and V is TRBV10-2; 7 bases are a match to TRBD2. The CDR3 extends over 15 amino acids. Germline V gene lookup returns CDR1 WSHSY and CDR2 SAAADI. Germline trimming cut 5 bases from V and 3 bases from J; bases unmatched to any gene: 7. This CDR3 is CASSQLGGDYNEQFF. CDR3 sequence (DNA): TGCGCCAGCAGTCAATTGGGGGGGGACTACAATGAGCAGTTCTTC.

The V and J genes are TRBV28 and TRBJ2-5; D perhaps matches TRBD2 (5 bases). The ends were cut back, 7 bases at V and 1 base at J, with 16 bases in the middle. Germline V gene data show CDR1 as MDHEN and CDR2 as SYDVKM. The CDR3 contains 15 residues. In DNA form, the CDR3 reads TGTGCCAGCACCCCGGGAAGCCACCTCCAAGAGACCCAGTACTTC. This codes for CASTPGSHLQETQYF.

V usage is TRBV6-5 and J usage is TRBJ2-7; 9 bases align to TRBD1. Germline assignment: CDR1 MNHEY and CDR2 SVGAGI. CDR3 length: 15 amino acids. V shed 6 bases, J shed 3 bases, and the junction held 9 bases outside the gene matches. Written as DNA, the CDR3 is TGTGCCAGCAGGGCCCCGGGACAGGGTCACTACGAGCAGTACTTC. Protein product: CASRAPGQGHYEQYF.

This clone came up once. This sequence joins TRBV7-2 and TRBJ1-3; a possible D gene is TRBD1 (5 bases). The CDR3 extends over 17 amino acids. V shed 3 bases and J shed 4 bases, with 19 bases lying between them. CDR1 SGHTA and CDR2 FQGNSA come from the germline V gene. CDR3 bases: TGTGCCAGCAGCTTCCCGACCTCAGGGTCTTTCGGAAACACCATATATTTT. Translated, it gives CASSFPTSGSFGNTIYF.

This chain uses TRBV5-1 with TRBJ2-5, with D maybe TRBD2 (5 bases). The V gene's germline CDR1 is SGHRS and CDR2 YFSETQ. The CDR3 has 13 residues. V was clipped by 6 bases and J by 5 bases, with 14 bases between them. The CDR3 sequence is CASTARGGETQYF. In DNA form, the CDR3 reads TGCGCCAGCACCGCTCGGGGTGGGGAGACCCAGTACTTC.

CDR3 coding DNA: TGTGCCAGCAGCAATAGCGGGATCGGCAGAGAGACCCAGTACTTC. This sequence encodes CASSNSGIGRETQYF. The chain is built from TRBV5-6 and TRBJ2-5; the match to TRBD2 covers 8 bases. The CDR3 is 15 amino acids. Looked up from germline, CDR1 is SGHDT and CDR2 is YYEEEE. Losses at the gene ends were 4 bases for V and 4 bases for J; bases not matched to a gene: 9.

This chain joins TRBV28 and TRBJ2-2; TRBD1 matches at 10 bases. Germline V lookup: CDR1 MDHEN, CDR2 SYDVKM. This CDR3 is built from 14 residues. V lost 5 bases, J lost 7 bases, and 4 bases stayed unmatched. The CDR3 bases are TGTGCCAGCAGTAGACAGGGGGCTGGCGGGGAGCTGTTTTTT. This sequence encodes CASSRQGAGGELFF.